There are many counts of the clone carrying this T cell receptor beta chain. Its antigen is undetermined. It was RNA transcripts that yielded the amplified TCR beta CDR3 regions. Carried out on the TCR CDR3, a first-round RT-PCR used the HTBI primer set. TCRdb ran MiXCR on the multiplex PCR reads and lists one entry per CDR3 protein. The sample contains about 500,000 distinct CDR3 sequences, under 20% of which appear only once. The data belong to a study of T cells in Graves' hyperthyroidism and ophthalmopathy. Study-wide results and caveats: Patients with ophthalmopathy were separated from those with stable hyperthyroidism by a 13 V-J model.

Diagnostic assessment was based on clinical symptoms, serum thyroxine and TRAb, thyroid ultrasound and orbital computed tomography. Each 10 ml fresh peripheral blood draw supplied the PBMCs. Per the germline V gene, CDR1 is WNHNN and CDR2 is SYGVQD (reference sequence). The CDR3 spans 13 residues. Between the trimmed V and J ends, which lost 0 bases and 7 bases, there was a span of 7 bases. Source material: blood. The receptor was isolated from a woman between 18 and 30 years old with Graves' ophthalmopathy. The genes are TRBV10-1 and TRBJ2-1; D is unclear. The CDR3 bases are TGCGCCAGCAGTGAGTCGGGGAAGAATGAGCAGTTCTTC. Translated, it gives CASSESGKNEQFF.